This T cell receptor beta chain was recorded in a study of blood T cell repertoires in COVID-19 (dated by TCRdb to about 2020). With regard to the full study: The collaborator samples originated in the United States, Italy and Spain and spanned the acute and convalescent phases of COVID-19. The repertoires were released in a freely available public database meant as a resource for research on the immune response to SARS-CoV-2. Subjects who had been exposed to COVID-19, were actively infected with it, or had recovered from it provided the deeply sampled blood TCRbeta repertoires that made up the dataset. Samples were obtained from the ongoing ImmuneRACE study (first 160 participants) and from 1,254 subjects provided by 6 global collaborators. The sample metadata nearly always contained a de-identified subject ID, COVID-19 status, age in years and sex. The material from the prospective study consisted of cDNA or gDNA derived from T cells, B-cell-depleted T cells, or PBMCs. HLA class I and class II types, where available, came from metadata supplied by the sample provider rather than from assay-based typing.

Remarks on this clone: The specificity of this receptor is unknown. Base qualities were left out, and no much larger clone turns up one base away.

TCRbeta CDR3 regions were amplified from genomic DNA using the immunoSEQ Assay, a bias-controlled multiplex PCR. Concerning the study's data processing: The number of nucleated cells in each sample was estimated from the amplification of reference gene primers within the assay. To quantify the absolute abundance of each unique TCRbeta CDR3 rearrangement, sequence reads were collapsed and filtered. Productive Simpson clonality was computed per sample as the square root of Simpson's diversity index over productive rearrangements. The immuneACCESS repertoire file appears here via TCRdb, limited to in-frame rearrangements. These files lack a portion of the clones; in checked studies, under half of the deficit traces to unresolved V genes, and the cause of the others is not known. That table gives V, J and clone size, and the DNA gave D and trimming. A total of over 200,000 clones appear in this sample, 75% to 90% of them only once. The biggest ten clones account for under 9.5% of the sample.

Taken from cysteine to phenylalanine, the CDR3 has 16 residues. Of the read, only the CDR3 DNA is kept; its 48 bases are in frame from base 1. From a lookup of the germline V gene (reference sequence), CDR1 and CDR2 are LNHNV and YYDKDF. V trim: 6 bases; J trim: 5 bases; unmatched bases: 5. Participants in the prospective study were aged about 18 to 95 years, lived in some 24 United States geographic areas, and enrolled through a virtual design. To assign participants to cohorts, the prospective study relied on clinical history that participants themselves reported in a screening survey and a study questionnaire. For ImmuneRACE Cohort 3, a participant was defined as recovered based on two consecutive negative NP/OP PCR tests, clearance by a healthcare professional, or resolution of symptoms. In the prospective study, whole blood, serum and a nasopharyngeal or oropharyngeal swab were collected from each participant by mobile phlebotomists. Additional blood draws and questionnaires over an approximately two-month period could optionally be provided by prospective study participants. Prospective study blood samples were shipped either frozen or at room temperature before DNA extraction.

Here is what the overall study found, with its caveats: The quantity of clinical and demographic metadata differed by source and by participant and was supplied without curation.

Sequencing used PBMCs or T cells enriched from blood (not recorded which). The receptor chain draws on TRBV15 and TRBJ2-1, with 15 bases matching TRBD2. The receptor was derived from a man between 40 and 49 years old who had recovered from COVID-19. The DNA sequence reads TGTGCCACCAGTTGGGGACTAGCGGGAGGTGACAATGAGCAGTTCTTC. The encoded protein is CATSWGLAGGDNEQFF.